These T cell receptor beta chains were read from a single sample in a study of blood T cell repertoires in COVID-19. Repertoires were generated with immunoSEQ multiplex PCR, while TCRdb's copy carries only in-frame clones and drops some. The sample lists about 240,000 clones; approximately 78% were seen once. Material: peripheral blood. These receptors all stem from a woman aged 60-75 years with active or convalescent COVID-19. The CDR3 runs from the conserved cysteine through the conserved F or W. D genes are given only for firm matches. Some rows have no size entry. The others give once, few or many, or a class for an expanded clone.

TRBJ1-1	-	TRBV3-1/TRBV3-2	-	CASSNTQNTEAFF	TGTGCCAGCAGCAATACACAGAACACTGAAGCTTTCTTT
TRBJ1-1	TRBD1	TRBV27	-	CASSSGQGAQHTEAFF	TGTGCCAGCAGTTCCGGACAGGGGGCGCAGCACACTGAAGCTTTCTTT
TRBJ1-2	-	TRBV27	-	CASSLSAGASYGYTF	TGTGCCAGCAGTTTATCCGCAGGGGCCTCGTATGGCTACACCTTC
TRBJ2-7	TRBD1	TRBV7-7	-	CASSPDRSRGSEQYF	TGTGCTAGCAGCCCGGACAGGTCAAGAGGTTCCGAGCAGTACTTC
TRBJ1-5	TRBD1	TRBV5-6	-	CASSLQGVQQPQHF	TGTGCCAGCAGCTTGCAGGGGGTGCAGCAGCCCCAGCATTTT
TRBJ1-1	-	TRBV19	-	CASSIDPGFTEAFF	TGTGCCAGTAGTATAGACCCGGGTTTCACTGAAGCTTTCTTT
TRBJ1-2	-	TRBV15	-	CATAGGGGYTF	TGTGCCACCGCTGGGGGGGGAGGCTACACCTTC
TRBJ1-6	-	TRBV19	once	CASKAVQASPLHF	TGTGCCAGTAAGGCGGTTCAAGCTTCACCCCTCCACTTT
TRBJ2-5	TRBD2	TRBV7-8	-	CASSLYSGPQETQYF	TGTGCCAGCAGCTTATATAGCGGGCCCCAAGAGACCCAGTACTTC
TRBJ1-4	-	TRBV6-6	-	CASSYGPATNEKLFF	TGTGCCAGCAGTTACGGGCCGGCAACTAATGAAAAACTGTTTTTT
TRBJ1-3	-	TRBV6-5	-	CASINRERNTIYF	TGTGCCAGCATAAACAGGGAAAGGAACACCATATATTTT
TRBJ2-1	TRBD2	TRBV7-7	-	CASSLGAGGIYNEQFF	TGTGCCAGCAGCTTGGGAGCGGGGGGGATCTACAATGAGCAGTTCTTC
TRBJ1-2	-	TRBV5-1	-	CASSLAGMVSGYTF	TGCGCCAGCAGCTTGGCAGGGATGGTGTCTGGCTACACCTTC
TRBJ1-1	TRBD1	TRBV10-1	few	CASSAWTGGCHTEAFF	TGCGCCAGCAGTGCCTGGACAGGGGGCTGTCACACTGAAGCTTTCTTT
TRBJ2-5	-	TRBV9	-	CASSATAQETQYF	TGTGCCAGCAGCGCGACAGCTCAAGAGACCCAGTACTTC
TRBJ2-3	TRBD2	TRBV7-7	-	CASSPGGVAGGYTQYF	TGTGCCAGCAGCCCCGGTGGGGTAGCGGGGGGCTATACGCAGTATTTT
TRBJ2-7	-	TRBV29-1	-	CSVESGLGRGQYF	TGCAGCGTTGAGTCCGGGCTTGGTCGGGGGCAGTACTTC
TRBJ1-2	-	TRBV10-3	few	CAISGSLRTGNYGYTF	TGTGCCATCAGTGGATCTCTAAGGACGGGAAACTATGGCTACACCTTC
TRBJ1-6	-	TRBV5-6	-	CASSLAQGYNSPLHF	TGTGCCAGCAGCTTGGCGCAGGGCTATAATTCACCCCTCCACTTT
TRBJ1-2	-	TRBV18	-	CASSSNTENYGYTF	TGTGCCAGCTCATCAAATACAGAGAACTATGGCTACACCTTC
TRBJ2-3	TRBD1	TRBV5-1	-	CASSSRQGAGTDTQYF	TGCGCCAGCAGCTCGCGACAGGGGGCTGGGACAGATACGCAGTATTTT
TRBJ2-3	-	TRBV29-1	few	CSVEQGSLLGGTDTQYF	TGCAGCGTTGAACAGGGTTCCCTCTTAGGCGGCACAGATACGCAGTATTTT
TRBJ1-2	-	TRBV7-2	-	CASSVDTIYGYTF	TGTGCCAGCAGCGTCGACACCATCTATGGCTACACCTTC
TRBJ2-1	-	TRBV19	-	CASSETGSYNEQFF	TGTGCCAGTAGTGAGACAGGCTCCTACAATGAGCAGTTCTTC
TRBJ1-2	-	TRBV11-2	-	CASSLDFGGSAGYTF	TGTGCCAGCAGCTTAGATTTTGGAGGGTCGGCTGGCTACACCTTC
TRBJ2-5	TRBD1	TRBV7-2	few	CASRKTGGETQYF	TGTGCCAGCAGAAAAACAGGGGGAGAGACCCAGTACTTC
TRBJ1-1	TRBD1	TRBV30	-	CACYRDSTEAFF	TGTGCCTGTTACAGGGACAGCACTGAAGCTTTCTTT
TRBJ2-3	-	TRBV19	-	CASSIGSRVTDTQYF	TGTGCCAGTAGTATTGGTTCTCGGGTCACAGATACGCAGTATTTT
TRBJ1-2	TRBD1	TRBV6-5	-	CASTSYWDRAYTF	TGTGCCAGCACAAGTTACTGGGACAGGGCCTACACCTTC
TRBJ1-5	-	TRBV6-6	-	CASSSGGLADQPQHF	TGTGCCAGCAGCTCCGGGGGACTAGCGGATCAGCCCCAGCATTTT
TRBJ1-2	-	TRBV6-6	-	CASSSDSVYGYTF	TGTGCCAGCAGCTCCGACAGTGTTTATGGCTACACCTTC
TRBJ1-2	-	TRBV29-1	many	CSVEVPPGGYTF	TGCAGCGTTGAAGTGCCGCCGGGAGGCTACACCTTC
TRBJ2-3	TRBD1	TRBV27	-	CASSHRGAPADTQYF	TGTGCCAGCAGCCACAGGGGCGCCCCGGCAGATACGCAGTATTTT
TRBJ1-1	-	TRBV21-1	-	CAGPGGDWTEAFF	TGTGCCGGCCCGGGGGGGGATTGGACTGAAGCTTTCTTT
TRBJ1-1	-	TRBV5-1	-	CASSLGGGNTEAFF	TGCGCCAGCAGCTTGGGAGGGGGGAACACTGAAGCTTTCTTT
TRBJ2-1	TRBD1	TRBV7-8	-	CASSWGQGVYNEQFF	TGTGCCAGCAGCTGGGGACAGGGCGTCTACAATGAGCAGTTCTTC
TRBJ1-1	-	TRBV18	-	CASSRADTEAFF	TGTGCCAGCTCACGGGCAGACACTGAAGCTTTCTTT
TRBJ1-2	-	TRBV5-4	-	CASRFLGANYGYTF	TGTGCCAGCCGATTCTTGGGCGCCAACTATGGCTACACCTTC
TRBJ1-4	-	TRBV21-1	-	CASTTVRQGALGEKLFF	TGTGCCAGCACCACGGTCAGACAGGGGGCGCTGGGGGAAAAACTGTTTTTT
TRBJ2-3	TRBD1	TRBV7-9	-	CASSSWGRGREDTQYF	TGTGCCAGCAGCTCGTGGGGCAGGGGGCGAGAAGATACGCAGTATTTT
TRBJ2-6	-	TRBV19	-	CASSILGSAGPSGANVLTF	TGTGCCAGTAGTATTCTAGGCTCGGCCGGTCCCTCTGGGGCCAACGTCCTGACTTTC
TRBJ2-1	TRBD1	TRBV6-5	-	CASSWDRVNNEQFF	TGTGCCAGCAGTTGGGACAGGGTGAACAATGAGCAGTTCTTC
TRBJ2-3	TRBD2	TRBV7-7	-	CASSHRTSPDTQYF	TGTGCTAGCAGTCACCGGACTAGCCCCGATACGCAGTATTTT
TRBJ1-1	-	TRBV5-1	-	CASSLVQGDTEAFF	TGCGCCAGCAGCTTGGTCCAGGGCGACACTGAAGCTTTCTTT
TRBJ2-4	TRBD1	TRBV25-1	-	CASSKGAGRGNIQYF	TGTGCCAGCAGTAAAGGGGCAGGCAGGGGGAACATTCAGTACTTC
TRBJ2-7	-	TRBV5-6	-	CASSFTVGGGAKSYEQYF	TGTGCCAGCAGCTTCACCGTGGGCGGGGGCGCAAAGTCCTACGAGCAGTACTTC